Described below is a single TCR beta chain sequence and its context. As yet, its antigen is unknown. The data were produced by immunoSEQ multiplex PCR, yet TCRdb's version contains in-frame clones alone and is incomplete. The sample shows tens of thousands of clones, around four fifths of them seen only once. The sample originates from a study of OX40 agonist ivuxolimab in advanced cancers. Study overall: The patients' treatment was ivuxolimab, an agonistic anti-OX40 (CD134) antibody. Patients assigned to dose escalation were diagnosed with hepatocellular carcinoma, melanoma, renal cell or head and neck cancer. Study-level points and caveats: CD4+ and CD8+ blood T cells expanded clonally by week 6 at 0.1 to 3.0 mg/kg. Expanded clones were, on average, more numerous in CD8+ T cells than in CD4+.

CDR1 and CDR2 from the germline V gene are LNHDA and SQIVND (reference sequence). There are 15 residues in the CDR3. Trimming removed 7 bases from V and 3 bases from J; junction bases left unmatched: 8. The source is an adult with an advanced solid tumor such as melanoma, head and neck, liver or kidney cancer. This chain connects TRBV19 to TRBJ2-3; 9 bases match TRBD1. Sequencing was performed on CD4+ or CD8+ T cells sorted from blood, taken in a trial of the OX40 agonist ivuxolimab. The CDR3: CASNALTGGTDTQYF. DNA for the CDR3: TGTGCCAGTAATGCGCTGACAGGGGGGACAGATACGCAGTATTTT.